The 15 T cell receptor beta chains below come from one sample, sequenced in a study of blood T cell repertoires in COVID-19. Sequenced by immunoSEQ multiplex PCR; TCRdb stores in-frame clones only, minus some. The repertoire holds about 90,000 clones, with around 87% as singletons. The sample taken for sequencing was peripheral blood. The receptors shown here come from a male donor with acute or convalescent COVID-19.

This chain connects TRBV5-6 to TRBJ1-5; D unclear. Germline CDR1 is SGHDT and CDR2 is YYEEEE. The CDR3 sequence is 14 residues long. Trimming took 1 base from V and 4 from J, leaving 9 bases between them. CDR3 in amino acids: CASSLYSVNQPQHF. The CDR3 nucleotides are TGTGCCAGCAGCTTGTATTCGGTGAATCAGCCCCAGCATTTT.

The CDR3 DNA reads as TGTGCCAGCAAGCCGGGGGGTAACTATGGCTACACCTTC. It is translated as CASKPGGNYGYTF. The chain couples TRBV5-6 to TRBJ1-2; a possible D gene is TRBD1 (5 bases). Per germline, CDR1 SGHDT and CDR2 YYEEEE. The CDR3 contains 13 residues. Trimming took off 6 bases at V and 1 base at J, with 10 bases between the two ends.

V and J are TRBV18 and TRBJ1-1, with D uncertain. The V and J ends lost 4 bases and 2 bases respectively, with 8 bases between them. The germline gives CDR1 KGHSH, CDR2 LQKENI. The CDR3 has 13 amino acids. The DNA of the CDR3 is TGTGCCAGCTCACTGGAGGGTAACACTGAAGCTTTCTTT. Translated: CASSLEGNTEAFF. Looking up the rest from reference TRBV18 and TRBJ1-1 gives the full variable domain: NAGVMQNPRHLVRRRGQEARLRCSPMKGHSHVYWYRQLPEEGLKFMVYLQKENIIDESGMPKERFSAEFPKEGPSILRIQQVVRGDSAAYFCASSLEGNTEAFFGQGTRLTVV.

The V call is TRBV19, the J call TRBJ1-5; weak D call: TRBD1 (5 bases). The CDR3 has 17 amino acids. Germline V gene lookup returns CDR1 LNHDA and CDR2 SQIVND (reference sequence). V lost 3 bases and J lost 1, with 16 bases in between. In DNA form, the CDR3 reads TGTGCCAGTAGTATGGGAGGGGCAGTCAGAAGCAATCAGCCCCAGCATTTT. It translates to CASSMGGAVRSNQPQHF.

This chain uses TRBV6-5 with TRBJ2-2; TRBD1 matches 10 bases. V was clipped by 0 bases and J by 3 bases; unmatched bases: 1. This CDR3 spans 16 amino acids. Germline CDR1 and CDR2: MNHEY and SVGAGI. This chain's CDR3 is CASSYSTGGYTGELFF. The CDR3 DNA reads as TGTGCCAGCAGTTACTCGACAGGGGGCTACACCGGGGAGCTGTTTTTT.

This chain connects TRBV7-2 to TRBJ1-2; 8 bases match TRBD1. The CDR3 loop spans 14 amino acids. The germline V gene has CDR1 SGHTA and CDR2 FQGNSA. V shed 5 bases and J 4 bases; nucleotides not matched to a gene: 6. CDR3 DNA sequence: TGTGCCAGCAGCCAACAGGGGGAAGGCTATGGCTACACCTTC. It yields the protein CASSQQGEGYGYTF. Full variable domain (missing parts from reference TRBV7-2 and TRBJ1-2): GAGVSQSPSNKVTEKGKDVELRCDPISGHTALYWYRQSLGQGLEFLIYFQGNSAPDKSGLPSDRFSAERTGGSVSTLTIQRTQQEDSAVYLCASSQQGEGYGYTFGSGTRLTVV.

The gene calls are TRBV4-2 and TRBJ1-6; 8 bases map to TRBD1. The V gene's germline CDR1 is LGHNA and CDR2 YNFKEQ. V lost 4 bases, J lost 7 bases, and 3 bases stayed unmatched. This CDR3 spans 14 amino acids. Here the CDR3 reads CASSPDRENSPLHF. DNA of the CDR3: TGTGCCAGCAGCCCGGACAGGGAAAATTCACCCCTCCACTTT.

The chain is built from TRBV30 and TRBJ1-2; D is undetermined. The V and J ends lost 0 bases and 2 bases respectively, with 7 bases between them. Germline V gene data show CDR1 as GTSNPN and CDR2 as SVGIG (reference sequence). The CDR3 runs 13 residues. The CDR3 loop is CAWSVEANYGYTF. The CDR3 region has the DNA TGTGCCTGGAGTGTTGAGGCCAACTATGGCTACACCTTC.

The chain carries TRBV5-1 and TRBJ2-5; D not resolved. Germline V gene sequence: CDR1 SGHRS, CDR2 YFSETQ. Between the trimmed V and J ends, which lost 1 base and 1 base, there was a span of 8 bases. The CDR3 loop spans 14 amino acids. CDR3 in amino acids: CASSLWSLQETQYF. The CDR3 nucleotides read TGCGCCAGCAGCTTGTGGAGTCTCCAAGAGACCCAGTACTTC.

The gene calls are TRBV12-3 or TRBV12-4 and TRBJ1-2, with 9 positions matching TRBD1. Trimming cost V 3 bases and J 6 bases; bases outside gene matches: 2. The CDR3 is made up of 13 amino acids. In nucleotides, the CDR3 is TGTGCCAGCAGTTTGGGACAGGGAAATGGCTACACCTTC. Protein product: CASSLGQGNGYTF.

The count of this clone is one. The chain uses TRBV4-2 and TRBJ2-2; a weak D match, TRBD1 (5 bases). The V and J ends lost 0 bases and 0 bases respectively, with 11 bases between them. This CDR3 has 17 amino acids. Germline lookup yields CDR1 LGHNA and CDR2 YNFKEQ. The CDR3 nucleotides read TGTGCCAGCAGCCAAGAAAGCAGGGCCCCGAACACCGGGGAGCTGTTTTTT. Its protein is CASSQESRAPNTGELFF.

The chain recombines TRBV27 with TRBJ2-2, with TRBD1 matching 7 bases. The CDR3 has 15 amino acids. Germline CDR1 reads MNHEY; CDR2 reads SMNVEV (reference sequence). V shed 5 bases and J 3 bases; nucleotides not matched to a gene: 6. CDR3 sequence: CASSLSGQYTGELFF. DNA for the CDR3: TGTGCCAGCAGTCTCTCGGGACAGTACACCGGGGAGCTGTTTTTT.

The gene calls are TRBV5-1 and TRBJ1-1; D is possibly TRBD1 (6 bases). The V gene lost 2 bases and the J gene lost 0 bases, with 11 bases spanning the gap. The germline CDR1 and CDR2 sequences are SGHRS and YFSETQ. The CDR3 has 15 amino acids. CDR3 amino acids: CASSLTGTLNTEAFF. The CDR3, as DNA: TGCGCCAGCAGCTTAACCGGGACATTGAACACTGAAGCTTTCTTT.

V is TRBV25-1 and J is TRBJ1-6; the match to TRBD1 covers 9 bases. Germline trimming cut 6 bases from V and 5 bases from J; bases unmatched to any gene: 8. The CDR3 extends over 16 amino acids. Per the germline V gene, CDR1 is MGHDK and CDR2 is SYGVNS. CDR3 sequence (DNA): TGTGCCAGCAGCCTAAGGGGGGACAGGGATAATTCACCCCTCCACTTT. Translating it yields CASSLRGDRDNSPLHF.

The chain has TRBV5-1 and TRBJ1-4, with D unclear. CDR3 length: 15 amino acids. Germline V CDR1 and CDR2: SGHRS, YFSETQ. Trimming stripped 4 bases from V and 0 bases from J, with 10 bases between. CDR3 residues: CASSILGATNEKLFF. CDR3 DNA sequence: TGCGCCAGCAGCATTTTGGGCGCAACTAATGAAAAACTGTTTTTT.